The 31 T cell receptor beta chains below all came from one sample that was sequenced in a study of cytomegalovirus exposure and HLA in healthy donors. The primer mix had 60 Vbeta and 13 Jbeta primers. TCRdb keeps only in-frame clones here, not all; method: immunoSEQ multiplex PCR. The sample shows 130,000 or so clones, around 57% of them seen only once. Source material: PBMCs. These TCRs come from a male donor in good health and CMV-seronegative.

The V gene is TRBV13, the J gene TRBJ2-7; no clear D. V lost 7 bases, J lost 5 bases, and 15 bases lay in between. Germline V gene sequence: CDR1 PRHDT, CDR2 FYEKMQ (reference sequence). This CDR3 is 13 amino acids long. CDR3 sequence (DNA): TGTGCCAGCACCCCAATGAGCACCCACGAGCAGTACTTC. Amino acid sequence: CASTPMSTHEQYF.

The chain uses TRBV7-2 and TRBJ1-1, with D possibly TRBD1 on 5 matching bases. Between the trimmed V and J ends, which lost 1 base and 1 base, there was a span of 13 bases. The germline gives CDR1 SGHTA, CDR2 FQGNSA. CDR3 length equals 16 residues. DNA for the CDR3: TGTGCCAGCAGCTTAGACTCGGGACTGGCGAACACTGAAGCTTTCTTT. Translating gives CASSLDSGLANTEAFF.

V gene TRBV18 combines with J gene TRBJ1-1; no clear D gene. CDR1 and CDR2 from the germline V gene are KGHSH and LQKENI. This CDR3 is 15 amino acids long. Trimming left V 5 bases short and J 5 bases short, with 18 bases between. The CDR3 sequence is CASSSADLSGTEAFF. The DNA for the CDR3 is TGTGCCAGCTCATCCGCGGATCTCTCCGGGACTGAAGCTTTCTTT.

The chain links TRBV6-5 to TRBJ1-2; 8 bases map to TRBD1. Germline V lookup: CDR1 MNHEY, CDR2 SVGAGI. V gave up 2 bases and J gave up 4 bases; unmatched junction bases: 6. This CDR3 is built from 15 residues. The CDR3 spells CASSYQGATFYGYTF. In DNA, the CDR3 is TGTGCCAGCAGTTACCAGGGGGCTACCTTCTATGGCTACACCTTC.

This clone has more than one count but fewer than ten. The chain uses TRBV28 and TRBJ2-7, with TRBD1 identical over 9 bases. The CDR3 consists of 14 residues. In germline, CDR1 is MDHEN, CDR2 SYDVKM. V was pared by 4 bases and J by 3 bases, with 4 bases of the junction left unmatched. CDR3 protein: CASSSPGQGYEQYF. The CDR3 nucleotides read TGTGCCAGCAGTTCCCCGGGACAGGGCTACGAGCAGTACTTC.

In its sample, this clone was seen a few times. The rearrangement links TRBV5-5 to TRBJ1-5, with D uncertain. The V gene lost 1 base and the J gene lost 5 bases, with 10 bases spanning the gap. CDR1 and CDR2 (germline): SGHKS, YYEKEE (reference sequence). The CDR3 contains 14 residues. Written as DNA, the CDR3 is TGTGCCAGCAGCTTGTTGATGGAGGATCAGCCCCAGCATTTT. Its protein product is CASSLLMEDQPQHF.

This clone was counted a few times. This chain links TRBV19 with TRBJ2-2; a weak D match, TRBD1 (6 bases). Trimming pared 8 bases from V and 3 bases from J, leaving 16 bases between. The CDR3 is made up of 15 amino acids. Germline V gene lookup returns CDR1 LNHDA and CDR2 SQIVND (reference sequence). CDR3 DNA: TGTGCCAGTGAAAACAGGGAGTGGTACACCGGGGAGCTGTTTTTT. It is translated as CASENREWYTGELFF.

The chain couples TRBV27 to TRBJ2-3, with unresolved D. The CDR3 runs to 16 residues. Germline values: CDR1 MNHEY, CDR2 SMNVEV (reference sequence). Between the trimmed V and J ends, which lost 6 bases and 0 bases, there was a span of 16 bases. As DNA, the CDR3 is TGTGCCAGCAGCAAAGAGAGAGCACTTAGCACAGATACGCAGTATTTT. Translated: CASSKERALSTDTQYF.

The J gene is TRBJ2-5, the V gene TRBV29-1, with D possibly matching TRBD2 (5 bases). Germline V gene lookup returns CDR1 SQVTM and CDR2 ANQGSEA. The CDR3 covers 12 residues. The V end was cut by 3 bases, the J end by 5 bases, with 10 bases between. CDR3 bases: TGCAGCGTTGATATAGGAGGCGAGACCCAGTACTTC. Its translation is CSVDIGGETQYF.

V and J are TRBV7-9 and TRBJ1-6; D unclear. In germline, CDR1 is SEHNR, CDR2 FQNEAQ (reference sequence). The V end was cut by 1 base, the J end by 9 bases, with 13 bases between. This CDR3 has 15 residues. The CDR3: CASSLGVSEGSPLHF. CDR3 DNA sequence: TGTGCCAGCAGCTTAGGAGTCTCGGAGGGTTCACCCCTCCACTTT.

A few counts support this clone. The chain recombines TRBV19 with TRBJ2-1, with 12 bases that match TRBD2. The ends lost 6 bases at V and 7 bases at J; junction bases unmatched: 10. The CDR3 runs to 16 residues. Germline-derived CDR1 and CDR2 are LNHDA and SQIVND (reference sequence). This chain's CDR3 is CASSPRGGLAGNEQFF. CDR3 DNA: TGTGCCAGTAGCCCAAGGGGAGGACTAGCGGGGAATGAGCAGTTCTTC.

This chain links TRBV6-1 with TRBJ1-2; D possibly corresponds to TRBD1 (6 bases). Trimming took 5 bases from V and 3 from J, leaving 13 bases between them. The CDR3 covers 14 residues. Germline V gives CDR1 MNHNS, CDR2 SASEGT. The CDR3 region has the DNA TGTGCCAGCAGTAGAGGACAGTCCCACTATGGCTACACCTTC. It is translated as CASSRGQSHYGYTF.

The rearrangement links TRBV4-3 to TRBJ1-4, with 8 bases identical to TRBD1. The CDR3 is made up of 15 amino acids. Germline V gene sequence: CDR1 LGHNA, CDR2 YSLEER. J was trimmed by 7 bases and V by 1 base; bases with no gene match: 5. The CDR3 DNA follows: TGCGCCAGCAGCCAAGGGACAGGGTCGGGTGAAAAACTGTTTTTT. It specifies CASSQGTGSGEKLFF.

The gene calls are TRBV6-6 and TRBJ2-7, with 11 nucleotides matching TRBD1. With 6 bases clipped from V and 1 base from J, the junction kept 5 bases outside the gene matches. Per the germline V gene, CDR1 is MNHNY and CDR2 is SVGAGI (reference sequence). The CDR3 is made up of 15 amino acids. The CDR3: CASRPGTGGSYEQYF. The DNA for the CDR3 is TGTGCCAGCAGACCTGGGACAGGGGGTTCCTACGAGCAGTACTTC.

The CDR3: CASSSPDQPQHF. The CDR3 DNA follows: TGTGCCAGCAGCTCCCCGGATCAGCCCCAGCATTTT. This rearrangement joins TRBV7-2 to TRBJ1-5; D is undetermined. The CDR3 covers 12 residues. The germline gives CDR1 SGHTA, CDR2 FQGNSA. V was cut by 4 bases and J by 5 bases, with 6 bases left in between.

This chain uses TRBV7-3 with TRBJ1-2; TRBD1 matches 9 bases. The CDR3 consists of 15 residues. V was pared by 5 bases and J by 8 bases, with 12 bases of the junction left unmatched. The V gene's germline CDR1 is SGHTA and CDR2 FQGTGA. In DNA form, the CDR3 reads TGTGCCAGCAGCCTCGCTCCGGGACAGGGAGGAGGCTACACCTTC. Translation: CASSLAPGQGGGYTF.

This chain connects TRBV20-1 to TRBJ1-2; D not resolved. The CDR3 has 11 residues. Germline CDR1 reads DFQATT; CDR2 reads SNEGSKA (reference sequence). Trimming cost V 6 bases and J 7 bases, with 12 bases left between them. In DNA, the CDR3 is TGCAGTGCCACGGCGGGCCTTGGCTACACCTTC. The encoded protein is CSATAGLGYTF.

This clone was seen a few times. This rearrangement joins TRBV11-2 to TRBJ2-5; 9 bases match TRBD2. The tail of the sequence fits TRBJ2-7 better, so the J call may be wrong. The CDR3 length is 16 residues. Germline V CDR1 and CDR2: SGHAT, FQNNGV. The chain's CDR3 is CASSLDPSGASYEQYF. CDR3 bases: TGTGCCAGCAGCTTAGATCCTAGCGGGGCCTCCTACGAGCAGTACTTC.

The rearrangement links TRBV5-6 to TRBJ2-3; 10 bases are a match to TRBD2. This CDR3 spans 17 amino acids. Losses at the gene ends were 0 bases for V and 4 bases for J; bases not matched to a gene: 8. Per germline, CDR1 SGHDT and CDR2 YYEEEE. The chain's CDR3 is CASSLGASGGAPDTQYF. The DNA for the CDR3 is TGTGCCAGCAGCTTGGGTGCGAGCGGGGGGGCCCCAGATACGCAGTATTTT.

The chain links TRBV12-5 to TRBJ1-5; TRBD1 matches at 8 bases. Germline V gene lookup returns CDR1 LGHNT and CDR2 FRNRAP. The CDR3 runs 14 residues. V gave up 7 bases and J gave up 6 bases; unmatched junction bases: 8. The CDR3 nucleotides are TGTGCTAGTGTATCGACAGGGGCGTTTCAGCCCCAGCATTTT. Translated, it gives CASVSTGAFQPQHF. The full variable domain, completed using reference TRBV12-5 and TRBJ1-5, is DARVTQTPRHKVTEMGQEVTMRCQPILGHNTVFWYRQTMMQGLELLAYFRNRAPLDDSGMPKDRFSAEMPDATLATLKIQPSEPRDSAVYFCASVSTGAFQPQHFGDGTRLSIL.

The CDR3 bases are TGTGCCAGCAGCGCCGGGACAGGGGTCTCGGATACGCAGTATTTT. Protein sequence: CASSAGTGVSDTQYF. V is TRBV7-2 and J is TRBJ2-3, with 10 bases aligning to TRBD1. The V segment lost 5 bases and the J segment 6 bases; nucleotides outside the gene matches: 8. Looked up from germline, CDR1 is SGHTA and CDR2 is FQGNSA. The CDR3 is made up of 15 amino acids.

V usage is TRBV6-5 and J usage is TRBJ2-5; the match to TRBD2 covers 13 bases. The CDR3 is 13 residues long. The junction had 4 bases not matched to a gene; V was cut back by 6 bases and J by 9 bases. Germline loops: CDR1 MNHEY, CDR2 SVGAGI. CDR3 nucleotide sequence: TGTGCCAGCAGACAGGGACTAGCGGGGCCCCAGTACTTC. Protein product: CASRQGLAGPQYF.

This clone came up a few times. The rearrangement uses TRBV14 and TRBJ1-2, with no clear D. The CDR3 loop spans 15 amino acids. Germline values: CDR1 SGHDN, CDR2 FVKESK. Trimming cost V 1 base and J 4 bases, with 13 bases left between them. The CDR3 coding sequence is TGTGCCAGCAGCCAAGGAACAGCAAGCCGCTATGGCTACACCTTC. This gives the protein CASSQGTASRYGYTF.

V is TRBV9 and J is TRBJ1-6; D is uncertain. The CDR3 is 16 residues long. The germline gives CDR1 SGDLS, CDR2 YYNGEE. The V gene lost 3 bases and the J gene lost 0 bases, with 10 bases spanning the gap. The CDR3 nucleotides are TGTGCCAGCAGCGAGGACGGGAGCTCCTATAATTCACCCCTCCACTTT. It specifies CASSEDGSSYNSPLHF.

The rearrangement joins TRBV5-1 to TRBJ2-1; 9 bases match TRBD1. Unmatched junction bases numbered 4, after V lost 4 bases and J lost 2 bases. CDR1 SGHRS and CDR2 YFSETQ come from the germline V gene. The CDR3 is 15 amino acids. In DNA, the CDR3 is TGCGCCAGCAGCCCAGGACAGGGGACCTACAATGAGCAGTTCTTC. Amino acid sequence: CASSPGQGTYNEQFF.

The chain couples TRBV4-3 to TRBJ2-7, with D possibly TRBD2 on 5 matching bases. This CDR3 spans 16 amino acids. V shed 2 bases and J shed 6 bases, with 20 bases lying between them. CDR1 is LGHNA and CDR2 is YSLEER in the germline V gene. CDR3 region: CASSQLTGVAPTEQYF. Written as DNA, the CDR3 is TGCGCCAGCAGCCAATTGACCGGGGTAGCTCCTACCGAGCAGTACTTC.

The J gene is TRBJ2-3, the V gene TRBV15; D perhaps matches TRBD2 (6 bases). V dropped 3 bases and J dropped 10 bases, with 8 bases sitting between them. Germline V lookup: CDR1 LNHNV, CDR2 YYDKDF (reference sequence). CDR3 length equals 11 residues. The DNA for the CDR3 is TGTGCCACCAGCAGGGACTATTCGCAGTATTTT. Protein sequence: CATSRDYSQYF.

V usage is TRBV18 and J usage is TRBJ2-3; 7 nucleotides align to TRBD2. CDR1 is KGHSH and CDR2 is LQKENI in the germline V gene. V lost 2 bases to trimming and J lost 4 bases; unmatched junction nucleotides: 9. CDR3 size: 16 residues. Here the CDR3 reads CASSPYTGGGPDTQYF. Here the CDR3 DNA reads TGTGCCAGCTCACCATACACGGGGGGAGGCCCAGATACGCAGTATTTT.

This chain connects TRBV7-9 to TRBJ2-5; possibly TRBD2 for D (6 bases). From germline, CDR1 is SEHNR and CDR2 FQNEAQ (reference sequence). V lost 5 bases, J lost 2 bases, and 15 bases lay in between. The CDR3 is made up of 15 amino acids. CDR3 sequence (DNA): TGTGCCAGCAGCCAACGGGTGGGGGGACAAGAGACCCAGTACTTC. Amino acid sequence: CASSQRVGGQETQYF.

This clone showed up just a few times. The V and J genes are TRBV13 and TRBJ2-3, with 10 bases aligning to TRBD2. Germline CDR1 and CDR2: PRHDT and FYEKMQ (reference sequence). The CDR3 is 16 amino acids. The V gene end was trimmed by 8 bases and the J gene end by 11 bases; junction bases not matched to a gene: 19. Here the CDR3 reads CASGRIAGGRPGVQYF. The CDR3 nucleotides are TGTGCCAGCGGTCGAATAGCGGGGGGCCGCCCGGGAGTGCAGTATTTT.

This rearrangement joins TRBV28 to TRBJ1-6; possibly TRBD1 for D (5 bases). The CDR3 extends over 16 amino acids. Deletions cut 6 bases from V and 0 bases from J, with 12 bases between. Germline CDR1 reads MDHEN; CDR2 reads SYDVKM. In nucleotides, the CDR3 is TGTGCCAGCAGGCCGGACACGAGCTCCTATAATTCACCCCTCCACTTT. It specifies CASRPDTSSYNSPLHF.